This T cell receptor beta chain originates from a study of cytomegalovirus exposure and HLA in healthy donors. Study at large: From 190 million or so T cells, an earlier analysis saw 110 million or so unique TCR beta sequences.

PCR employed 60 Vbeta and 13 Jbeta primers. Sequencing used immunoSEQ multiplex PCR; TCRdb keeps in-frame clones, though not all of them. Here the sample table reports more than 40,000 clones. Germline lookup yields CDR1 SGHTA and CDR2 FQGNSA. Trimming shortened V by 4 bases and J by 1 base, and 8 bases separated the two germline ends. The CDR3 runs to 14 residues. Despite likely unrecorded immune exposures, the donors were nominally healthy at the time of sampling. Source material: PBMCs. This chain joins TRBV7-2 and TRBJ1-3; D perhaps matches TRBD1 (5 bases). The TCR sequence derives from a female donor in good health and CMV-seronegative. The DNA of the CDR3 is TGTGCCAGCAGCTCCCAGGGTTCTGGAAACACCATATATTTT. Protein sequence: CASSSQGSGNTIYF.